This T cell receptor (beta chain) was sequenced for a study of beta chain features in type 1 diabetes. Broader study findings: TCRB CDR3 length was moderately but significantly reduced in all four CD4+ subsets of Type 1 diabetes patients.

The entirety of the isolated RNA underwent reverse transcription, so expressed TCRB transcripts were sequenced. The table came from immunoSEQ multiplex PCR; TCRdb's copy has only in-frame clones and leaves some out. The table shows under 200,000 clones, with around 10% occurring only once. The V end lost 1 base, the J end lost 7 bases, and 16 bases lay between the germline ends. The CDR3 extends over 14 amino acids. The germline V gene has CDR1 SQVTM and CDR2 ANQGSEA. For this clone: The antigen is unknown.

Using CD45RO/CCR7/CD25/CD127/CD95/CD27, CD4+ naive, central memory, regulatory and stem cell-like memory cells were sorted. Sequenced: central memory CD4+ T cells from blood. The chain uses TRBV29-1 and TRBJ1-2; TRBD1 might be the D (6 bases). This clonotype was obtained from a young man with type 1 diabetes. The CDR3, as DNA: TGCAGCGTTGAAGTGGGCAGGGGTATGGGTGGCTACACCTTC. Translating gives CSVEVGRGMGGYTF.